These T cell receptor beta chains were read from a single sample in a study of CD8 T cells in ankylosing spondylitis. TCRdb analysed the 5' RACE reads with MiXCR anew, one entry per CDR3 protein. Of 200,000 to 250,000 distinct CDR3 sequences listed, 18% were seen once; the top ten hold about 42%. Input material: blood, either unsorted or a sorted T cell fraction (not recorded which). The receptor source for this set is a male donor with ankylosing spondylitis. CDR3s include the opening cysteine and the closing phenylalanine or tryptophan. D genes are given only for firm matches. Only some rows state a clone size, as once, few, many or a class for expanded clones.

abundance	len	v_gene	d_gene	j_gene	CDR3nt	CDR3aa
few	13	TRBV19	TRBD1	TRBJ2-7	TGTGCCAGTATAGGGACAGGGGACTACGAGCAGTACTTC	CASIGTGDYEQYF
few	16	TRBV13	TRBD1	TRBJ2-1	TGTGCCAGCAGCCCCTACTCCGGGACAGAGCACAATGAGCAGTTCTTC	CASSPYSGTEHNEQFF
many	17	TRBV15	NA	TRBJ2-6	TGTGCCACCAGCAGAGATATCGGGAGCTCTGGGGCCAACGTCCTGACTTTC	CATSRDIGSSGANVLTF
few	15	TRBV7-9	NA	TRBJ2-5	TGTGCCAGCAGCTCCCCAAGGACAGTTCAAGAGACCCAGTACTTC	CASSSPRTVQETQYF
NA	15	TRBV6-2/TRBV6-3	NA	TRBJ2-1	TGTGCCAGCAGTTACTATCCTAACTCCTACAATGAGCAGTTCTTC	CASSYYPNSYNEQFF
NA	15	TRBV29-1	NA	TRBJ1-2	TGCAGCGTTGAAGATTGGGCCCAAGCTAACTATGGCTACACCTTC	CSVEDWAQANYGYTF
NA	15	TRBV4-1	NA	TRBJ2-7	TGCGCCAGCAGCCAAATGTCAGGGCTTATCTACGAGCAGTACTTC	CASSQMSGLIYEQYF
few	15	TRBV20-1	NA	TRBJ2-1	TGCAGTGCTAGAGAAACAGGGAATCCTCCCTATGAGCAGTTCTTC	CSARETGNPPYEQFF
NA	13	TRBV6-1	NA	TRBJ2-7	TGTGCCAGCAAAGAAGGCGACAGCTACGAGCAGTACTTC	CASKEGDSYEQYF
NA	16	TRBV15	TRBD1	TRBJ2-1	TGTGCCACCAGCAGAGGGTCGGGACAGGCTCCCAATGAGCAGTTCTTC	CATSRGSGQAPNEQFF
NA	14	TRBV4-1	NA	TRBJ2-7	TGCGCCAGCAGCCCCCGCGGGACTCTCTACGAGCAGTACTTC	CASSPRGTLYEQYF
few	18	TRBV4-1	NA	TRBJ1-3	TGCGCCAGCAGCCAAGATGGGGCAGGGAGTACCCTTGGGAACACCATATATTTT	CASSQDGAGSTLGNTIYF
NA	15	TRBV9	NA	TRBJ2-2	TGTGCCAGCAGCGGCGCCCGGGTGGGCGATGGGGAGCTGTTTTTT	CASSGARVGDGELFF
once	15	TRBV2	TRBD2	TRBJ2-3	TGTGCCAGCAGTGCGACTAGCGGGGGGGCAGATACGCAGTATTTT	CASSATSGGADTQYF
NA	15	TRBV20-1	TRBD2	TRBJ2-1	TGCAGTGCTAGGGTACTAGCGGGAGCTGGCGATGAGCAGTTCTTC	CSARVLAGAGDEQFF
many	15	TRBV3-1	TRBD2	TRBJ2-1	TGTGCCAGCAGCCAAGGCAGCGGGAGGGATAATGAGCAGTTCTTC	CASSQGSGRDNEQFF
few	11	TRBV20-1	NA	TRBJ1-4	TGCAGTGCTGGGCCTGTTGAAAAACTGTTTTTT	CSAGPVEKLFF
few	13	TRBV30	NA	TRBJ1-1	TGTGCCTGGGAGGGGGGCATGAACACTGAAGCTTTCTTT	CAWEGGMNTEAFF
NA	15	TRBV7-9	TRBD1	TRBJ1-1	TGTGCCAGCACCAACCGCGGGGGACAGCCCACTGAAGCTTTCTTT	CASTNRGGQPTEAFF
NA	16	TRBV5-1	TRBD2	TRBJ2-1	TGCGCCAGCAGCTTGTGGCGGGGGGCGCCCTACAATGAGCAGTTCTTC	CASSLWRGAPYNEQFF
few	18	TRBV9	TRBD1	TRBJ2-7	TGTGCCAGCAGCGCCTCGGCCGGGACAGGGGGCGCTTGGGACGAGCAGTACTTC	CASSASAGTGGAWDEQYF
NA	12	TRBV11-3	NA	TRBJ1-4	TGTGCCAGCAGCTCGGGTGGGGAAAAACTGTTTTTT	CASSSGGEKLFF
NA	15	TRBV4-1	NA	TRBJ1-2	TGCGCCAGCAGCCAAGAGGACGTTGGGGGGTATGGCTACACCTTC	CASSQEDVGGYGYTF
NA	17	TRBV9	TRBD2	TRBJ2-5	TGTGCCAGCAGCGTAGGGACTAGCGGGGGAAGCCAAGAGACCCAGTACTTC	CASSVGTSGGSQETQYF
once	11	TRBV29-1	NA	TRBJ2-5	TGCAGCGTCGAAGCCAAAGAGACCCAGTACTTC	CSVEAKETQYF
few	14	TRBV7-3	NA	TRBJ1-6	TGTGCCAGCAGCTTAAGGCCGATAGGTTCACCCCTCCACTTT	CASSLRPIGSPLHF
many	15	TRBV11-2	NA	TRBJ2-7	TGTGCCAGCAGCTTAGGACTGTACGCCGCCTACGAGCAGTACTTC	CASSLGLYAAYEQYF
NA	15	TRBV20-1	TRBD2	TRBJ2-3	TGCAGTGCTAGGCAATCGGGACTAGGGACAGATACGCAGTATTTT	CSARQSGLGTDTQYF
few	15	TRBV7-8	TRBD1	TRBJ2-7	TGTGCCAGCAGCTTAGACGGGACAGGGTGGGACGAGCAGTACTTC	CASSLDGTGWDEQYF
NA	15	TRBV12-3/TRBV12-4	TRBD1	TRBJ2-1	TGTGCCAGCAGCCGGGACAGGGGACTTTACAATGAGCAGTTCTTC	CASSRDRGLYNEQFF
NA	15	TRBV6-1	NA	TRBJ2-7	TGTGCCAGCAGCATCTACGCAGGGGAGTACAATGAGCAGTACTTC	CASSIYAGEYNEQYF
few	21	TRBV27	TRBD1	TRBJ2-1	TGTGCCAGCAGTTCCCTTGTATTTATTTCCGCCGGGACAGGGTCGACAAATGAGCAGTTCTTC	CASSSLVFISAGTGSTNEQFF
NA	16	TRBV9	TRBD2	TRBJ2-2	TGTGCCAGCAGCGTAGAGGGCGGGGGAGTCACCGGGGAGCTGTTTTTT	CASSVEGGGVTGELFF
NA	17	TRBV20-1	NA	TRBJ1-1	TGCAGTGCTATCCAATGGGGGAGCTTGAGGGGTGACACTGAAGCTTTCTTT	CSAIQWGSLRGDTEAFF
NA	14	TRBV4-3	NA	TRBJ1-6	TGCGCCAGCAGCCAAGTAGGGCGGGAATCACCCCTCCACTTT	CASSQVGRESPLHF
NA	17	TRBV7-6	TRBD2	TRBJ2-3	TGTGCCAGCAGCTTAGTTCCGTGGGGGGGAAGCACAGATACGCAGTATTTT	CASSLVPWGGSTDTQYF
NA	15	TRBV7-9	NA	TRBJ2-7	TGTGCCAGCAGCCTCAGTTGGGGCTCCCACCCCGAGCAGTACTTC	CASSLSWGSHPEQYF
many	15	TRBV12-3/TRBV12-4	NA	TRBJ2-1	TGTGCCAGCACCTGGGACCTCGAAGGGCTCAATGAGCAGTTCTTC	CASTWDLEGLNEQFF
NA	16	TRBV5-6	TRBD2	TRBJ2-2	TGTGCCAGCAGCTTGGCGTTAGCGGGGAGCACCGGGGAGCTGTTTTTT	CASSLALAGSTGELFF
NA	15	TRBV12-3/TRBV12-4	TRBD1	TRBJ1-1	TGTGCCAGCAGTCCGCCGACAGGGCTGGGCACTGAAGCTTTCTTT	CASSPPTGLGTEAFF
NA	15	TRBV27	NA	TRBJ1-1	TGTGCCAGCAGTTTGGAGGGATGGGGTGCCACTGAAGCTTTCTTT	CASSLEGWGATEAFF
few	14	TRBV7-2	TRBD1	TRBJ2-7	TGTGCCAGCAGCTCCGCCGGACAGGGGTACGAGCAGTACTTC	CASSSAGQGYEQYF
few	15	TRBV20-1	TRBD2	TRBJ2-1	TGCAGTGCTAGCCAACTAGCGGGAGCAACCGGTGAGCAGTTCTTC	CSASQLAGATGEQFF
many	14	TRBV12-3/TRBV12-4	NA	TRBJ2-2	TGTGCCAGCAGTTTTCTGCCGGGCGTCGGGGAGCTGTTTTTT	CASSFLPGVGELFF
few	15	TRBV3-1	NA	TRBJ2-3	TGTGCCAGCAGCCAAGATTCGGGGGGCACAGATACGCAGTATTTT	CASSQDSGGTDTQYF
NA	11	TRBV7-9	NA	TRBJ2-1	TGTGCCAGCCCTTGGGGCAATGAGCAGTTCTTC	CASPWGNEQFF
many	13	TRBV12-3/TRBV12-4	NA	TRBJ2-1	TGTGCCAGCAGTTTCTCCCCAGGGAATGAGCAGTTCTTC	CASSFSPGNEQFF
NA	15	TRBV28	TRBD2	TRBJ2-4	TGTGCCAGCAGCCTCTTACTAGCGGGAGAGGACATTCAGTACTTC	CASSLLLAGEDIQYF
few	18	TRBV24-1	NA	TRBJ2-6	TGTGCCACCAGTGATCCGGAGGCCAGCAGCTCTGGGGCCAACGTCCTGACTTTC	CATSDPEASSSGANVLTF
many	13	TRBV12-3/TRBV12-4	TRBD1	TRBJ2-3	TGTGCCAGCAGGGGGACAGGGACAGATACGCAGTATTTT	CASRGTGTDTQYF